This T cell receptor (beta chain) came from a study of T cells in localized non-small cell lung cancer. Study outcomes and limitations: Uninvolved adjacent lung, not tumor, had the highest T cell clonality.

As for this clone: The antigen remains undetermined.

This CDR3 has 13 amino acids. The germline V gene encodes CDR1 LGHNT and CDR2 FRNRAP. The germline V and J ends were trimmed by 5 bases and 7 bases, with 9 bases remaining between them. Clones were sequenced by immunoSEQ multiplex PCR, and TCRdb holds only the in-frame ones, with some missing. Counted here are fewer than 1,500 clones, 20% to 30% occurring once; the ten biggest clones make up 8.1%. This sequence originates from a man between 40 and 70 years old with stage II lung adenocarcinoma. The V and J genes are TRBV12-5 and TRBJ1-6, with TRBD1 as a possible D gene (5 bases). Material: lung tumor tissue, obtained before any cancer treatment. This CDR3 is CASGLGGNSPLHF. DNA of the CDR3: TGTGCTAGTGGTCTGGGGGGGAATTCACCCCTCCACTTT.